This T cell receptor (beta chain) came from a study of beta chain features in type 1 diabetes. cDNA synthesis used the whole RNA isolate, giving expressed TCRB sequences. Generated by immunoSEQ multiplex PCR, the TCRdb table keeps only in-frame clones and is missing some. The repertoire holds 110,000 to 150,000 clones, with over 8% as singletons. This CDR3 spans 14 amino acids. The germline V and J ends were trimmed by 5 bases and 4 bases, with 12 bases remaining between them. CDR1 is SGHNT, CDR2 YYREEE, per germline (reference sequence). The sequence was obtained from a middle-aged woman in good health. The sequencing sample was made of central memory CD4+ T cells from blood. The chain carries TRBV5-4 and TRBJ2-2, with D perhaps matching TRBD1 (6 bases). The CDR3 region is CASSPGQLTGELFF. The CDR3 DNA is TGTGCCAGCAGTCCGGGACAACTCACCGGGGAGCTGTTTTTT.